The clone carrying this T cell receptor (beta chain) was seen repeatedly, ten times or more. The sample belongs to a study of early T cells in non-severe SARS-CoV-2 infection. TCRdb re-analysed the 5' RACE reads in MiXCR, keeping a single row per CDR3 protein. The sample contains around 59,000 distinct CDR3 sequences, more than 8.5% of which appear only once. Sequenced: whole blood. This clonotype was obtained from an adult who was a healthcare worker with PCR-confirmed SARS-CoV-2 infection or an uninfected control (not recorded which).

The CDR3 DNA sequence: TGTGCCAGCAGTCAAGGAGGGGTCCAAAATTCCGGGGAGCTGTTTTTT. Translating gives CASSQGGVQNSGELFF. The chain links TRBV12-3 or TRBV12-4 to TRBJ2-2, with D possibly TRBD2 on 6 matching bases. The CDR3 totals 16 residues. Deletions cut 5 bases from V and 6 bases from J, with 19 bases between.